Shown below are 14 T cell receptor beta chains from a single sample sequenced in a study of T-cell memory formation after mild COVID-19. TCRdb re-called the 5' RACE reads with MiXCR, one entry per CDR3 protein. The table includes approximately 450,000 distinct CDR3 sequences, over 15% detected once. Sequencing input: PBMCs or a T cell subset sorted from them (not recorded which). All receptors come from an adult woman who had mild COVID-19 (a few samples of this study predate the infection). Cell type and time point are not known.

This clonotype has just a few counts. This chain joins TRBV4-1 and TRBJ1-2, with D possibly TRBD1 on 5 matching bases. The CDR3 covers 16 residues. Germline V gene data show CDR1 as MGHRA and CDR2 as YSYEKL. Trimming stripped 0 bases from V and 4 bases from J, with 15 bases between. CDR3 in amino acids: CASSQDPARGGYGYTF. CDR3 in DNA: TGCGCCAGCAGCCAAGATCCCGCCCGGGGGGGCTATGGCTACACCTTC.

The chain joins TRBV12-3 or TRBV12-4 to TRBJ2-1, with D perhaps matching TRBD1 (6 bases). CDR3 length equals 12 residues. The germline V and J ends were trimmed by 6 bases and 13 bases, with 16 bases remaining between them. The CDR3 DNA reads as TGTGCCAGCAGCTCCGGGACACCGGAACAGTTCTTC. Its protein is CASSSGTPEQFF.

The rearrangement links TRBV20-1 to TRBJ1-2; perhaps TRBD1 as D (5 bases). CDR3 length: 17 amino acids. Germline values: CDR1 DFQATT, CDR2 SNEGSKA (reference sequence). Trimming left V 3 bases short and J 4 bases short, with 24 bases between. CDR3 loop: CSASSRGRASSGYGYTF. The CDR3 DNA reads TGCAGTGCTAGTAGTCGGGGCAGGGCTTCCTCGGGCTATGGCTACACCTTC.

The chain couples TRBV15 to TRBJ1-1; 9 bases agree with TRBD1. Losses at the gene ends were 1 base for V and 4 bases for J; bases not matched to a gene: 7. Germline V gene data show CDR1 as LNHNV and CDR2 as YYDKDF (reference sequence). The CDR3 is 16 amino acids. The CDR3 sequence is CATSRGDRDFGTEAFF. CDR3 nucleotides: TGTGCCACCAGCAGAGGGGACAGGGATTTCGGCACTGAAGCTTTCTTT.

This clonotype has more than one count but fewer than ten. V is TRBV6-6 and J is TRBJ2-1, with D maybe TRBD2 (5 bases). The CDR3 contains 14 residues. CDR1 and CDR2 (germline): MNHNY, SVGAGI (reference sequence). The ends were cut back, 2 bases at V and 7 bases at J, with 12 bases in the middle. In DNA, the CDR3 is TGTGCCAGCAGTTACCCGAGAAGAGGGAATGAGCAGTTCTTC. This codes for CASSYPRRGNEQFF.

The rearrangement uses TRBV6-1 and TRBJ2-2; no clear D gene. This CDR3 comprises 15 residues. Germline CDR1 MNHNS, CDR2 SASEGT. Trimming removed 3 bases from V and 3 bases from J, with 11 bases in between. For the CDR3, the DNA is TGTGCCAGCAGTGATGTTCAGTCATACACCGGGGAGCTGTTTTTT. Its protein is CASSDVQSYTGELFF.

This clonotype was detected only a few times. The chain is built from TRBV5-1 and TRBJ2-7; 8 nucleotides agree with TRBD2. CDR1 is SGHRS, CDR2 YFSETQ, per germline. V was clipped by 7 bases and J by 6 bases; unmatched bases: 12. CDR3 size: 14 residues. CDR3 coding DNA: TGCGCCAGCCGTGTCGGGGGGGCGTTAAGCGAGCAGTACTTC. Amino acids: CASRVGGALSEQYF.

In the case of this clonotype: With a much larger clone just one base away, this may be a read error. This chain links TRBV3-1 with TRBJ2-6; D is unclear. V lost 3 bases and J lost 2, with 5 bases in between. CDR1 is LGHDT and CDR2 is YNNKEL in the germline V gene (reference sequence). This CDR3 contains 14 residues. The CDR3 region has the DNA TGTGCCAGCAGCCACGATACTGGGGCCAACGTCCTGACTTTC. This sequence encodes CASSHDTGANVLTF. The whole variable domain, remainder taken from reference TRBV3-1 and TRBJ2-6, is DTAVSQTPKYLVTQMGNDKSIKCEQNLGHDTMYWYKQDSKKFLKIMFSYNNKELIINETVPNRFSPKSPDKAHLNLHINSLELGDSAVYFCASSHDTGANVLTFGAGSRLTVL.

The chain carries TRBV5-1 and TRBJ1-5, with D tentatively TRBD1 (5 bases). Trimming removed 6 bases from V and 0 bases from J, with 10 bases in between. Germline V gene lookup returns CDR1 SGHRS and CDR2 YFSETQ. The CDR3 sequence is 14 residues long. The CDR3 region has the DNA TGCGCCAGCAATATGGGGCATAGCAATCAGCCCCAGCATTTT. This codes for CASNMGHSNQPQHF.

The chain recombines TRBV10-3 with TRBJ2-7, with 9 bases matching TRBD1. The CDR3 runs to 13 residues. Germline V CDR1 and CDR2: ENHRY, SYGVKD. V trimming: 9 bases; J trimming: 4 bases; junction bases outside the gene matches: 7. The DNA for the CDR3 is TGTGCCATGGGACAGGGTGAACTTTACGAGCAGTACTTC. Amino acid sequence: CAMGQGELYEQYF.

This rearrangement joins TRBV27 to TRBJ1-1; 8 bases are shared with TRBD1. V was clipped by 8 bases and J by 1 base; unmatched bases: 15. Germline V gene lookup returns CDR1 MNHEY and CDR2 SMNVEV (reference sequence). The CDR3 runs 17 residues. CDR3 sequence: CASLLGGRGPQNTEAFF. The CDR3 DNA reads as TGTGCCAGCCTACTGGGGGGCAGGGGGCCCCAGAACACTGAAGCTTTCTTT.

This clonotype has a handful of counts. The chain recombines TRBV29-1 with TRBJ2-1, with D perhaps matching TRBD2 (5 bases). CDR3 length: 12 amino acids. V lost 5 bases and J 7 bases, leaving 12 bases between the germline ends. Germline CDR1 SQVTM, CDR2 ANQGSEA. The CDR3 DNA reads as TGCAGCGTTCGCCCCCAGCGGAATGAGCAGTTCTTC. This codes for CSVRPQRNEQFF.

This clonotype was observed a handful of times. The V gene is TRBV27, the J gene TRBJ2-7; D ambiguous. The CDR3 runs 19 residues. Trimming left V 4 bases short and J 5 bases short, with 30 bases between. CDR1 and CDR2 from the germline V gene are MNHEY and SMNVEV (reference sequence). Written as DNA, the CDR3 is TGTGCCAGCAGTTCCAAACCTTACCCCTTTGATGATTTCGTCCACGAGCAGTACTTC. As protein: CASSSKPYPFDDFVHEQYF.

This clonotype turned up a few times. V and J are TRBV20-1 and TRBJ2-4, with D tentatively TRBD1 (5 bases). V lost 6 bases and J lost 0, with 9 bases in between. Germline values: CDR1 DFQATT, CDR2 SNEGSKA (reference sequence). This CDR3 region has 13 residues. The CDR3 is CSAPTEAKNIQYF. Written as DNA, the CDR3 is TGCAGTGCGCCGACAGAAGCCAAAAACATTCAGTACTTC.